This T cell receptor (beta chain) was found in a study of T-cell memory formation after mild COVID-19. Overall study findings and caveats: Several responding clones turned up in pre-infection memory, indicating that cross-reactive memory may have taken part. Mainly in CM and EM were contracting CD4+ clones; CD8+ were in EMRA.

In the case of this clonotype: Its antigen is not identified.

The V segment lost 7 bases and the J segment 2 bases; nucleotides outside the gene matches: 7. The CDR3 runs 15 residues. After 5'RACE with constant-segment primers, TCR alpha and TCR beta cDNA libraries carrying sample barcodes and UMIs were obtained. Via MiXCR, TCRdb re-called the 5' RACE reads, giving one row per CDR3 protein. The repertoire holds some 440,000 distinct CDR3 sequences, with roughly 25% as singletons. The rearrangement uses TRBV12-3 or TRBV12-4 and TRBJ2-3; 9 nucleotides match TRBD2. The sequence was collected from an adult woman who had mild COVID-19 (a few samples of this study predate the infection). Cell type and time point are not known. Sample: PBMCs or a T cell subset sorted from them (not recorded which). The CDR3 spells CASTQAGGSTDTQYF. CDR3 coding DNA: TGTGCCAGCACCCAAGCGGGAGGTTCCACAGATACGCAGTATTTT.